Listed below are T cell receptor beta chains from one sample, sequenced in a study of control samples from healthy donors and cancer patients. Profiling relied on immunoSEQ multiplex PCR, and the TCRdb table lists in-frame clones only, not all of them. The repertoire consists of about 140,000 clones, with approximately 94% occurring once and the leading ten covering around 13%. Sequenced sample: blood. Every receptor here comes from a man aged 35 to 55 in good health. The CDR3 runs from the conserved cysteine through the conserved F or W. A D gene is named only where the DNA matches it firmly. Clone size is shown for a subset of rows, as once, few, many or a class of expanded clone.

d_call: .; clone_size: .; v_call: TRBV14; j_call: TRBJ1-6; cdr3_nt: TGTGCCAGCAGCCCTACCACAGGGCTAGATTCACCCCTCCACTTT; cdr3_aa: CASSPTTGLDSPLHF
d_call: .; clone_size: .; v_call: TRBV3-1/TRBV3-2; j_call: TRBJ1-6; cdr3_nt: TGTGCCAGCAGCCGACTTGACAGCCTTAATTCACCCCTCCACTTT; cdr3_aa: CASSRLDSLNSPLHF
d_call: .; clone_size: once; v_call: TRBV5-1; j_call: TRBJ1-1; cdr3_nt: TGCGCCAGCAGCTTGGCTCTGAACACTGAAGCTTTCTTT; cdr3_aa: CASSLALNTEAFF
d_call: .; clone_size: .; v_call: TRBV9; j_call: TRBJ2-1; cdr3_nt: TGTGCCAGCAGCGTAGGACAGAACAATGAGCAGTTCTTC; cdr3_aa: CASSVGQNNEQFF
d_call: TRBD1; clone_size: .; v_call: TRBV6-5; j_call: TRBJ2-7; cdr3_nt: TGTGCCAGCAGCCGGACAGGGAACAACGAGCAGTACTTC; cdr3_aa: CASSRTGNNEQYF
d_call: TRBD1; clone_size: .; v_call: TRBV13; j_call: TRBJ1-2; cdr3_nt: TGTGCCAGCAGCTCCTCTTCCCGGGACAGGGGACTTAACTATGGCTACACCTTC; cdr3_aa: CASSSSSRDRGLNYGYTF
d_call: TRBD2; clone_size: .; v_call: TRBV7-2; j_call: TRBJ2-5; cdr3_nt: TGTGCCAGCAGCTTAGGGACTAGGCCGGCCCAGTACTTC; cdr3_aa: CASSLGTRPAQYF
d_call: .; clone_size: .; v_call: TRBV7-9; j_call: TRBJ1-5; cdr3_nt: TGTGCCAGCAGCGAATCCGGGCAGTTCAATCAGCCCCAGCATTTT; cdr3_aa: CASSESGQFNQPQHF
d_call: .; clone_size: .; v_call: TRBV7-2; j_call: TRBJ1-2; cdr3_nt: TGTGCCAGCAGCTCTTATGACCCCAGAGACTATGGCTACACCTTC; cdr3_aa: CASSSYDPRDYGYTF
d_call: .; clone_size: once; v_call: TRBV28; j_call: TRBJ1-5; cdr3_nt: TGTGCCAGCAGCTCAGGGACGGCGCAGCCCCAGCATTTT; cdr3_aa: CASSSGTAQPQHF
d_call: .; clone_size: .; v_call: TRBV27; j_call: TRBJ1-2; cdr3_nt: TGTGCCAGCAGTCCATCCCTAGGGACAAATGGCTACACCTTC; cdr3_aa: CASSPSLGTNGYTF
d_call: .; clone_size: .; v_call: TRBV27; j_call: TRBJ2-1; cdr3_nt: TGTGCCAGCAGTTTCCGTCCAGGGTACAATGAGCAGTTCTTC; cdr3_aa: CASSFRPGYNEQFF
d_call: .; clone_size: .; v_call: TRBV3-1/TRBV3-2; j_call: TRBJ1-6; cdr3_nt: TGTGCCAGCAGCCAAGATCGTGGCCGACATCACCTCCACTTT; cdr3_aa: CASSQDRGRHHLHF
d_call: .; clone_size: .; v_call: TRBV2; j_call: TRBJ1-2; cdr3_nt: TGTGCCAGCAGTGATCTGGGGGCGGACTATGGCTACACCTTC; cdr3_aa: CASSDLGADYGYTF
d_call: TRBD1; clone_size: .; v_call: TRBV15; j_call: TRBJ2-2; cdr3_nt: TGTGCCACCAGCAGAGAGACAGGGGGCACCGGGGAGCTGTTTTTT; cdr3_aa: CATSRETGGTGELFF
d_call: TRBD1; clone_size: .; v_call: TRBV5-8; j_call: TRBJ2-7; cdr3_nt: TGTGCCAGCAGCTCGGGACAGGGGAACTTTGGGGACTCCTACGAGCAGTACTTC; cdr3_aa: CASSSGQGNFGDSYEQYF
d_call: TRBD1; clone_size: .; v_call: TRBV5-8; j_call: TRBJ1-5; cdr3_nt: TGTGCCAGCAGCTTAGGACAGGGTGCTGAGCCCCAGCATTTT; cdr3_aa: CASSLGQGAEPQHF
d_call: .; clone_size: .; v_call: TRBV28; j_call: TRBJ1-6; cdr3_nt: TGTGCCAGCAGTTGGAGCAGCTCGGGATCCTATAATTCACCCCTCCACTTT; cdr3_aa: CASSWSSSGSYNSPLHF
d_call: .; clone_size: once; v_call: TRBV3-1/TRBV3-2; j_call: TRBJ2-7; cdr3_nt: TGTGCCAGCAGCCAAGACGACCGATACTACGAGCAGTACTTC; cdr3_aa: CASSQDDRYYEQYF
d_call: .; clone_size: .; v_call: TRBV2; j_call: TRBJ1-3; cdr3_nt: TGTGCCAGCAGTGGTCCCACGGCCCTCTCTGGAAACACCATATATTTT; cdr3_aa: CASSGPTALSGNTIYF
d_call: .; clone_size: .; v_call: TRBV28; j_call: TRBJ2-7; cdr3_nt: TGTGCCAGCAGTCTAGACAGCGACTGGAGTTACGAGCAGTACTTC; cdr3_aa: CASSLDSDWSYEQYF
d_call: .; clone_size: .; v_call: TRBV7-2; j_call: TRBJ2-7; cdr3_nt: TGTGCCAGCAGCTTCCTCGGTGGGCAGGGCTACGAGCAGTACTTC; cdr3_aa: CASSFLGGQGYEQYF
d_call: .; clone_size: .; v_call: TRBV6-5; j_call: TRBJ2-7; cdr3_nt: TGTGCCAGCAGCTCGACAGGCTCCTACGAGCAGTACTTC; cdr3_aa: CASSSTGSYEQYF
d_call: .; clone_size: .; v_call: TRBV29-1; j_call: TRBJ2-3; cdr3_nt: TGCAGCGTTGAAGGACGTCTAAGCACAGATACGCAGTATTTT; cdr3_aa: CSVEGRLSTDTQYF
d_call: TRBD1; clone_size: few; v_call: TRBV4-2; j_call: TRBJ2-1; cdr3_nt: TGTGCCAGCAGCCGTTTACCGGGACAGGGGATGGATGAGCAGTTCTTC; cdr3_aa: CASSRLPGQGMDEQFF
d_call: .; clone_size: .; v_call: TRBV18; j_call: TRBJ2-3; cdr3_nt: TGTGCCAGCTCACCGAAAAACACAGATACGCAGTATTTT; cdr3_aa: CASSPKNTDTQYF
d_call: .; clone_size: .; v_call: TRBV12-3/TRBV12-4; j_call: TRBJ1-5; cdr3_nt: TGTGCCAGCACCCGGGGTAATCAGCCCCAGCATTTT; cdr3_aa: CASTRGNQPQHF
d_call: .; clone_size: .; v_call: TRBV5-6; j_call: TRBJ2-5; cdr3_nt: TGTGCCAGCAGCGGGGACGGGCAAGAGACCCAGTACTTC; cdr3_aa: CASSGDGQETQYF